The source of this T cell receptor (beta chain) is a study of blood T cell repertoires in COVID-19. Study background: COVID-19 samples collected from the United States, Italy and Spain covered acute and convalescent phases. Sample material is recorded as cDNA or gDNA derived from T cells, B-cell-depleted T cells, or PBMCs.

This CDR3 is 16 amino acids long. V gave up 8 bases and J gave up 5 bases; unmatched junction bases: 9. Germline V gene data show CDR1 as LGHDT and CDR2 as YNNKEL (reference sequence). As processed by the authors: Reference gene primer amplification gave estimated nucleated cell counts. Method: immunoSEQ multiplex PCR; TCRdb's copy keeps in-frame clones and lacks some. V and J calls and clone size are those listed in that table; D and trimming were worked out from the DNA. The sample carries about 240,000 clones, about 80% recorded once. Specimen: peripheral blood. The receptor was isolated from a woman at least 80 years old with acute or convalescent COVID-19. The rearrangement links TRBV3-1 (or the pseudogene TRBV3-2) to TRBJ2-5; TRBD2 aligns across 15 bases. CDR3 region: CASLDRTSGGAETQYF. Written as DNA, the CDR3 is TGTGCCAGCCTCGACCGGACTAGCGGGGGGGCGGAGACCCAGTACTTC.